Presented here are 10 T cell receptor beta chains from one specimen sequenced in a study of regulatory T cells in long-lasting Graves disease. Time point reported: persistent/refractory GD, antithyroid drugs over 5 years with positive TRAb. With RNA extracted from PBMCs as input, the TCR library was made. Building the TCR beta libraries relied on iRepertoire HTBI primers, and CDR3 regions underwent Arm-PCR. One entry per CDR3 protein, called by TCRdb with MiXCR from the multiplex PCR reads. The table lists 400,000 or so distinct CDR3 sequences, less than 25% of them singletons. The sequenced sample was peripheral blood mononuclear cells (PBMCs), obtained when the disease was refractory, from a patient treated with antithyroid drugs. These receptors were collected from a female donor with Graves disease.

This clonotype was counted many times. The chain carries TRBV10-3 and TRBJ1-1; D remains ambiguous. V was cut by 6 bases and J by 3 bases, with 14 bases left in between. The CDR3 is made up of 14 amino acids. The germline V gene encodes CDR1 ENHRY and CDR2 SYGVKD. The CDR3 DNA follows: TGTGCCATCAGATCAAGAATTTTGGACACTGAAGCTTTCTTT. Translated, it gives CAIRSRILDTEAFF.

This clonotype showed up many times. The chain joins TRBV6-1 to TRBJ1-2; D is ambiguous. The germline gives CDR1 MNHNS, CDR2 SASEGT. V dropped 8 bases and J dropped 10 bases, with 17 bases sitting between them. CDR3 length: 12 residues. CDR3 DNA: TGTGCCAGCGGATCCTTGATGGACCTCTACACCTTC. Residues: CASGSLMDLYTF.

This clonotype was picked up many times. The chain is built from TRBV18 and TRBJ2-2; D is uncertain. The V end was cut by 3 bases, the J end by 5 bases, with 7 bases between. Germline V gene lookup returns CDR1 KGHSH and CDR2 LQKENI. The CDR3 runs to 13 residues. CDR3 in DNA: TGTGCCAGCTCACCTCCGAGGACCGGGGAGCTGTTTTTT. It specifies CASSPPRTGELFF. Looking up the rest from reference TRBV18 and TRBJ2-2 gives the full variable domain: NAGVMQNPRHLVRRRGQEARLRCSPMKGHSHVYWYRQLPEEGLKFMVYLQKENIIDESGMPKERFSAEFPKEGPSILRIQQVVRGDSAAYFCASSPPRTGELFFGEGSRLTVL.

This clonotype occurred many times. The gene calls are TRBV27 and TRBJ2-2; D possibly corresponds to TRBD1 (6 bases). CDR1 is MNHEY and CDR2 is SMNVEV in the germline V gene (reference sequence). The CDR3 spans 17 residues. V was trimmed by 6 bases and J by 6 bases, leaving 23 bases between them. As DNA, the CDR3 is TGTGCCAGCAGAAACCCGGCTTGGGGCGAGGGGGCCGGGGAGCTGTTTTTT. Its translation: CASRNPAWGEGAGELFF.

On this clonotype itself: A read error is possible here, since a much larger clone lies one base away. V gene TRBV7-2 combines with J gene TRBJ2-7; possibly TRBD2 for D (6 bases). The CDR3 sequence is 15 residues long. CDR1 is SGHTA, CDR2 FQGNSA, per germline. The DNA of the CDR3 is TGTGCCAGCAGCCCCGGGAGCCCTTACGGCTACGGGCAGTACTTC. Its protein is CASSPGSPYGYGQYF.

This clonotype was picked up many times. The chain has TRBV28 and TRBJ2-7, with D possibly matching TRBD2 (6 bases). Germline V gene lookup returns CDR1 MDHEN and CDR2 SYDVKM. The CDR3 runs to 14 residues. Trimming pared 6 bases from V and 6 bases from J, leaving 18 bases between. Here the CDR3 reads CASRLMTVGGEQYF. CDR3 in DNA: TGTGCCAGCAGACTAATGACAGTCGGGGGCGAGCAGTACTTC.

The table lists this clonotype with a few counts. This sequence joins TRBV6-5 and TRBJ1-6; D not certain. Germline values: CDR1 MNHEY, CDR2 SVGAGI. Trimming took off 2 bases at V and 7 bases at J, with 6 bases between the two ends. This CDR3 region has 13 residues. The CDR3 here is CASSYVGNSPLHF. CDR3 nucleotides: TGTGCCAGCAGTTACGTCGGGAATTCACCCCTCCACTTT.

This clonotype was found a few times. The chain employs TRBV4-1 and TRBJ2-7, with a weak D call TRBD1 (6 bases). The CDR3 is 14 amino acids. With 0 bases removed from V and 5 bases from J, the gap between germline ends came to 11 bases. Looked up from germline, CDR1 is MGHRA and CDR2 is YSYEKL. CDR3 sequence: CASSQESGVDEQYF. The CDR3 nucleotides read TGCGCCAGCAGCCAAGAATCAGGGGTGGACGAGCAGTACTTC.

This clonotype has a handful of counts. The chain employs TRBV2 and TRBJ2-7, with 8 bases lining up with TRBD2. Germline V lookup: CDR1 SNHLY, CDR2 FYNNEI. CDR3 length: 15 amino acids. V lost 6 bases and J lost 4; bases outside the gene matches: 11. The CDR3 protein is CASSLVEQRGYEQYF. DNA of the CDR3: TGTGCCAGCAGCTTAGTAGAACAGCGGGGGTACGAGCAGTACTTC.

This clonotype was recorded at least ten times. The chain combines TRBV29-1 with TRBJ1-1; TRBD1 aligns across 7 bases. V shed 6 bases, J shed 4 bases, and the junction held 5 bases outside the gene matches. The germline V gene has CDR1 SQVTM and CDR2 ANQGSEA. There are 12 residues in the CDR3. The CDR3 sequence: CSVRQGPTEAFF. CDR3 coding DNA: TGCAGCGTGAGACAGGGCCCCACTGAAGCTTTCTTT. The full variable domain, with the rest looked up from reference TRBV29-1 and TRBJ1-1, is SAVISQKPSRDICQRGTSLTIQCQVDSQVTMMFWYRQQPGQSLTLIATANQGSEATYESGFVIDKFPISRPNLTFSTLTVSNMSPEDSSIYLCSVRQGPTEAFFGQGTRLTVV.